This paragraph covers one T cell receptor beta chain sequence. These data are taken from a study of blood T cell repertoires in COVID-19. From germline, CDR1 is SGHRS and CDR2 YFSETQ. V lost 0 bases to trimming and J lost 3 bases, with 12 bases between them. This CDR3 has 15 amino acids. Original analysis: Estimates of nucleated cell counts were drawn from the amplification of reference gene primers. Data came from immunoSEQ multiplex PCR; TCRdb stores just in-frame clones and leaves some out. V, J and clone size derive from that table, while D and trimming were established from the DNA sequence. The table shows under 150,000 clones, with approximately 79% occurring only once.

The sequenced material came from peripheral blood. The chain joins TRBV5-1 to TRBJ1-2; D is possibly TRBD1 (6 bases). The TCR was taken from a man in his fifties with active or convalescent COVID-19. CDR3: CASSLAPGADYGYTF. For the CDR3, the DNA is TGCGCCAGCAGCTTGGCCCCAGGGGCGGACTATGGCTACACCTTC.